Listed below are T cell receptor beta chains from one sample, sequenced in a study of blood T cell repertoires in COVID-19. Clones were sequenced by immunoSEQ multiplex PCR, and TCRdb holds only the in-frame ones, with some missing. The sample consists of about 75,000 clones, about nine tenths of them appearing once. Sequencing was done on a sample of peripheral blood. The receptors originated from a human donor in a cohort sampled during active COVID-19. CDR3s include the opening cysteine and the closing phenylalanine or tryptophan. D genes are given only for firm matches. The listing skips clone size in some rows; elsewhere it reads once, few, many or a size class.

D	V	J	size	DNA	CDR3
-	TRBV13	TRBJ1-1	-	TGTGCCAGCAGCGACCGGGACACTGAAGCTTTCTTT	CASSDRDTEAFF
TRBD1	TRBV19	TRBJ2-7	-	TGTGCCAGTAGTATAGGCCCCCCCCTTCGGGCAGGGGGCTCCTACGAGCAGTACTTC	CASSIGPPLRAGGSYEQYF
TRBD2	TRBV6-2/TRBV6-3	TRBJ2-7	-	TGTGCCAGCAGTCTGGAGACCGGGACTAGCTACGAGCAGTACTTC	CASSLETGTSYEQYF
-	TRBV7-2	TRBJ1-6	-	TGTGCCAGCAGCTTAGCGGCAGATTATAATTCACCCCTCCACTTT	CASSLAADYNSPLHF
TRBD1	TRBV5-5	TRBJ1-4	medium-sized	TGTGCCAGCAGCGCCCGACAGGGGAGCTCGACTAATGAAAAACTGTTTTTT	CASSARQGSSTNEKLFF
-	TRBV29-1	TRBJ1-1	-	TGCAGCGTCACCGGGACAAACATGAACACTGAAGCTTTCTTT	CSVTGTNMNTEAFF
-	TRBV11-2	TRBJ1-6	-	TGTGCCAGCAGTGATGGAGGACTTAGCTCCTATAATTCACCCCTCCACTTT	CASSDGGLSSYNSPLHF
-	TRBV9	TRBJ2-7	-	TGTGCCGTAGCAGTGCTATGCTACGAGCAGTACTTC	CAVAVLCYEQYF
TRBD1	TRBV24-1	TRBJ2-3	-	TGTGCCACCAGTGCTGCGACCCACAGGGGTACGCAGTATTTT	CATSAATHRGTQYF
TRBD2	TRBV7-2	TRBJ2-3	-	TGTGCCAGCAGCTTAGCGCCCCGCGGGGGGCACAATACGCAGTATTTT	CASSLAPRGGHNTQYF
-	TRBV18	TRBJ1-4	-	TGTGCCAGCTCACAACAGGCAACTAATGAAAAACTGTTTTTT	CASSQQATNEKLFF
-	TRBV7-9	TRBJ1-4	-	TGTGCCAGCAGCCACAGGCGAACGACAGGAACAACTAATGAAAAACTGTTTTTT	CASSHRRTTGTTNEKLFF
TRBD1	TRBV2	TRBJ1-1	once	TGTGCCAGCACCCTACAGGGGTCGGACACTGAAGCTTTCTTT	CASTLQGSDTEAFF
TRBD2	TRBV20-1	TRBJ2-3	-	TGCAGTGCTAGTCTGGCGGGGGCAGATACGCAGTATTTT	CSASLAGADTQYF
-	TRBV18	TRBJ2-7	once	TGTGCCAGCTCACTATACTCCGGCGAGCAGTACTTC	CASSLYSGEQYF
-	TRBV21-1	TRBJ1-6	-	TGTGCCAGCCCCCGAAGACCCAGGGTGTATAATTCACCCCTCCACTTT	CASPRRPRVYNSPLHF
-	TRBV6-2/TRBV6-3	TRBJ1-2	-	TGTGCCAGCAGCCACGAAGGTCGGGGGTATGGCTACACCTTC	CASSHEGRGYGYTF
-	TRBV6-1	TRBJ1-6	-	TGTGCCAGCAGTGAAGGGTACGGTTCACCCCTCCACTTT	CASSEGYGSPLHF
-	TRBV23-1	TRBJ2-5	-	TGCGCCAGCAGTCAACACGGGGGAAAAGAGACCCAGTACTTC	CASSQHGGKETQYF
-	TRBV28	TRBJ2-6	-	TGTGCCAGCAGATCCAGGGAATCTGGGGCCAACGTCCTGACTTTC	CASRSRESGANVLTF
TRBD2	TRBV6-2/TRBV6-3	TRBJ2-1	-	TGTGCCAGCAGTTCGGGACTAGCGGGAGGGCCGGGAGAGCAGTTCTTC	CASSSGLAGGPGEQFF
-	TRBV6-5	TRBJ2-7	-	TGTGCCAGTGACTCGGGCGAGCAGTACTTC	CASDSGEQYF
-	TRBV7-2	TRBJ1-5	-	TGTGCCAGCAGCTCTGGCGGGAATCAGCCCCAGCATTTT	CASSSGGNQPQHF
-	TRBV7-9	TRBJ2-2	-	TGTGCCAGCAGCTTGCGCCAGGGGCCCGTCGCCGGGGAGCTGTTTTTT	CASSLRQGPVAGELFF